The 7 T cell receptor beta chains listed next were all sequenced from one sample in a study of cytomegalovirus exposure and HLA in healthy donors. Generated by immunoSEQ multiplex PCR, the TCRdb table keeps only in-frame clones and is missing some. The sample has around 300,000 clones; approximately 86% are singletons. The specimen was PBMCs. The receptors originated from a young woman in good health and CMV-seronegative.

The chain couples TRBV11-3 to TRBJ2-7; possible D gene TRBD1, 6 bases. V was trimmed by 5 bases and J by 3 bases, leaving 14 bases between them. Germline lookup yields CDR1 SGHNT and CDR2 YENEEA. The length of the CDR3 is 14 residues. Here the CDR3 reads CASSVRQVLYEQYF. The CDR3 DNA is TGTGCCAGCAGCGTACGACAGGTCCTCTACGAGCAGTACTTC.

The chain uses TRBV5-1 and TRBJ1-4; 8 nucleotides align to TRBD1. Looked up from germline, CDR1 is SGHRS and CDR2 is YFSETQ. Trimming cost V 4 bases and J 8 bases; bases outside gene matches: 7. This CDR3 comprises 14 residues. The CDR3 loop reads CASSPDRGGEKLFF. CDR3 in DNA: TGCGCCAGCAGCCCCGACAGGGGAGGCGAAAAACTGTTTTTT. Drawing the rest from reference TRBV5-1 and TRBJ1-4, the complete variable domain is KAGVTQTPRYLIKTRGQQVTLSCSPISGHRSVSWYQQTPGQGLQFLFEYFSETQRNKGNFPGRFSGRQFSNSRSEMNVSTLELGDSALYLCASSPDRGGEKLFFGSGTQLSVL.

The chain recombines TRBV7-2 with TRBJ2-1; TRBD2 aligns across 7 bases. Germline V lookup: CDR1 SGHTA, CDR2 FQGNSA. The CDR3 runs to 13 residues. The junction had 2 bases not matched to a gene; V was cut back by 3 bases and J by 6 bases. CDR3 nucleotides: TGTGCCAGCAGCTTTTCTAGCGGCAATGAGCAGTTCTTC. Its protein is CASSFSSGNEQFF.

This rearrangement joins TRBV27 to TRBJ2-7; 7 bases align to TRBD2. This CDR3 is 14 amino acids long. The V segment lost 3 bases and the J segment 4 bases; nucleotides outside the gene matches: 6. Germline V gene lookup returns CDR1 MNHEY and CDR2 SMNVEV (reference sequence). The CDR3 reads CASSFTSELYEQYF. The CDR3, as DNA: TGTGCCAGCAGTTTTACTAGCGAGTTATACGAGCAGTACTTC.

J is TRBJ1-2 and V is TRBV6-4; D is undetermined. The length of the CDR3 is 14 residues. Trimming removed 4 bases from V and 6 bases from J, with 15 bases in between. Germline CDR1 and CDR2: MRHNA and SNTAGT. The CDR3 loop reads CASSVWVRGNGYTF. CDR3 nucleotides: TGTGCCAGCAGTGTCTGGGTCCGGGGAAATGGCTACACCTTC.

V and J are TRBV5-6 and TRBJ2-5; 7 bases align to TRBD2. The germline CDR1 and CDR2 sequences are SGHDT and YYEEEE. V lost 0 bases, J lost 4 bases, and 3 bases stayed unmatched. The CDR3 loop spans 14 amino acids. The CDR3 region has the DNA TGTGCCAGCAGCTTGGGACTAGCCCCAGAGACCCAGTACTTC. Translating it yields CASSLGLAPETQYF.

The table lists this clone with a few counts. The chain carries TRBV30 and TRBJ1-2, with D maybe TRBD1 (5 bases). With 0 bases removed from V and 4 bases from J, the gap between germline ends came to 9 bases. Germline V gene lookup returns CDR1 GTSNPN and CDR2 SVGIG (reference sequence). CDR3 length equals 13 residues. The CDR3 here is CAWSVQEAYGYTF. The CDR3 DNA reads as TGTGCCTGGAGTGTACAGGAAGCCTATGGCTACACCTTC. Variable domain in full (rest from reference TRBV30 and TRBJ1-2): SQTIHQWPATLVQPVGSPLSLECTVEGTSNPNLYWYRQAAGRGLQLLFYSVGIGQISSEVPQNLSASRPQDRQFILSSKKLLLSDSGFYLCAWSVQEAYGYTFGSGTRLTVV.